This is a list of T cell receptor beta chains from one sample in a study of cytomegalovirus exposure and HLA in healthy donors. Sequencing was performed with immunoSEQ multiplex PCR; in TCRdb, only in-frame clones are kept and a portion is missing. The repertoire includes about 140,000 clones, over 65% of them detected once, and over 2.5% sits in the top ten. Sequencing was performed on PBMCs. Source of these receptors: a female donor in good health and CMV-seronegative. Both conserved end residues are part of each CDR3. The D gene is left open where the match is weak. The listing skips clone size in some rows; elsewhere it reads once, few, many or a size class.

D gene	J gene	V gene	clone size	CDR3 DNA	CDR3 protein
NA	TRBJ2-7	TRBV13	NA	TGTGCCAGCAGCTTCCCAGGAACCTACGAGCAGTACTTC	CASSFPGTYEQYF
NA	TRBJ2-7	TRBV5-6	few	TGTGCCAGCAGCTTGGCTGTCGAGCAGTACTTC	CASSLAVEQYF
TRBD1	TRBJ2-2	TRBV6-5	NA	TGTGCCAGCAGTTACTCGAGGGGGCGGGAGCTGTTTTTT	CASSYSRGRELFF
NA	TRBJ2-5	TRBV7-3	once	TGTGCCAGCAGCTTCCGGGAAGGAGAGACCCAGTACTTC	CASSFREGETQYF
NA	TRBJ1-2	TRBV28	NA	TGTGCCAGCAGTTTTGTTGGGGGGGGAAACTATGGCTACACCTTC	CASSFVGGGNYGYTF
NA	TRBJ2-7	TRBV11-2	once	TGTGCCAGCAGCCCTAGACAGACCTACGAGCAGTACTTC	CASSPRQTYEQYF
TRBD1	TRBJ1-3	TRBV4-1	NA	TGCGCCAGCAGCCAAGATGGGACGCAGGGGGCGCTGGGAAACACCATATATTTT	CASSQDGTQGALGNTIYF
TRBD1	TRBJ2-2	TRBV2	NA	TGTGCCAGCAGTGGACGCAGTGAGGGGGCGCTTCCGAACACCGGGGAGCTGTTTTTT	CASSGRSEGALPNTGELFF
NA	TRBJ1-1	TRBV5-1	NA	TGCGCCAGCAGCCCGCTGACGACAGGTTCCTCTGGAGCTTTCTTT	CASSPLTTGSSGAFF
NA	TRBJ1-4	TRBV15	NA	TGTGCCACCAGCAGATCGGGCGGGGGCGAAAAACTGTTTTTT	CATSRSGGGEKLFF
TRBD1	TRBJ2-3	TRBV15	NA	TGTGCCACCAGCAGAGATCGGGGGGACAGGGTGACAGATACGCAGTATTTT	CATSRDRGDRVTDTQYF